These T cell receptor beta chains were read from a single sample in a study of T-cell reconstitution after alpha-beta-depleted transplantation in children. TCRdb passed the PCR reads through MiXCR, listing each CDR3 protein once. Seen here are more than 500,000 distinct CDR3 sequences, about an eighth observed once, and the top ten hold 14%. The starting material was PBMCs, mostly from graft donor cells, obtained 180 days after TCRalphabeta/CD19-depleted stem cell transplant. The receptor source for this set is a female patient younger than 10 who had a stem cell transplant for aplastic anemia, so the T cells may come from the graft donor. Each CDR3 is given with its conserved first and last residue. A D gene is named only where the DNA matches it firmly. Size values are once, few and many counts, or a class for expanded clones, and some rows have none.

>TRBJ1-1|.|TRBV5-1|many
CASSLGVDTEAFF
TGCGCCAGCAGCTTGGGTGTGGACACTGAAGCTTTCTTT
>TRBJ2-7|.|TRBV12-3/TRBV12-4|.
CASSLDNAAYEQYF
TGTGCCAGCAGTTTGGACAACGCCGCCTACGAGCAGTACTTC
>TRBJ2-1|.|TRBV20-1|many
CSARTYNEQFF
TGCAGTGCTAGAACTTACAATGAGCAGTTCTTC
>TRBJ1-1|TRBD1|TRBV5-5|few
CASRSSGTGWVNTEAFF
TGTGCCAGCAGGAGTTCCGGGACAGGGTGGGTGAACACTGAAGCTTTCTTT
>TRBJ2-1|TRBD1|TRBV6-5|.
CASSSRTGGHLRNEQFF
TGTGCCAGCAGTTCCCGGACAGGGGGCCATTTACGCAATGAGCAGTTCTTC
>TRBJ2-7|.|TRBV12-3/TRBV12-4|many
CASSLSRLYF
TGTGCCAGCAGTTTAAGCCGACTGTACTTC
>TRBJ2-1|.|TRBV6-1|once
CDSSPMDGRFRLEQFF
TGTGACAGCAGCCCAATGGACGGGAGATTCCGCCTTGAGCAGTTCTTC
>TRBJ1-5|.|TRBV12-3/TRBV12-4|few
CASSLASGGTAHQPQHF
TGTGCCAGCAGTTTAGCTTCCGGCGGGACGGCCCATCAGCCCCAGCATTTT
>TRBJ1-1|.|TRBV20-1|.
CSADQHPLGAFF
TGCAGTGCTGACCAACACCCACTTGGAGCTTTCTTT
>TRBJ2-1|.|TRBV9|.
CAGSQGWGKGSNEQFF
TGTGCCGGCAGCCAAGGTTGGGGGAAGGGATCCAATGAGCAGTTCTTC
>TRBJ2-7|.|TRBV28|many
CASRDDSQPHYEQYF
TGTGCCAGCAGGGATGACAGCCAACCCCACTACGAGCAGTACTTC
>TRBJ2-1|TRBD2|TRBV28|.
CASSFSPTSGRIHYNEQFF
TGTGCCAGCAGTTTTTCTCCGACTAGCGGGAGGATTCACTACAATGAGCAGTTCTTC
>TRBJ2-1|.|TRBV2|.
CAEGGWLGYNEQFF
TGTGCCGAAGGTGGCTGGTTGGGTTACAATGAGCAGTTCTTC
>TRBJ2-3|.|TRBV18|.
CASSPKLEPPFTDTQYF
TGTGCCAGCTCACCTAAGCTGGAACCGCCTTTCACAGATACGCAGTATTTT
>TRBJ2-3|.|TRBV4-1|.
CASSRPDSSTDTQYF
TGCGCCAGCAGCCGTCCGGACAGTAGCACAGATACGCAGTATTTT
>TRBJ1-2|.|TRBV3-1|few
CASSQDGQASPNSLCGYTF
TGTGCCAGCAGCCAAGATGGGCAGGCGTCCCCTAATTCCCTATGCGGCTACACCTTC
>TRBJ1-2|.|TRBV12-3/TRBV12-4|few
CASRPRQADYGYTF
TGTGCCAGCAGACCTAGACAGGCTGACTATGGCTACACCTTC